In its sample, the clone carrying this T cell receptor beta chain was seen once. Its antigen remains unidentified. This could be a read error, since a much larger clone is one nucleotide away. These data come from a study of post-analysis software for immune sequencing data. General study points: Comparison of patients with controls showed five TRBV segments more frequent in patients, TRBV5-6, TRBV5-1 and TRBV20-1 among them.

cDNA libraries of TCR beta carried unique molecular identifiers. The yield from around 1 to 10 million T cells was around 500,000 cDNA molecules in total. TCRdb re-called the PCR reads with MiXCR, one entry per CDR3 protein. The data show 170,000 or so distinct CDR3 sequences, about 30% seen once. The CDR3 contains 16 residues. Germline V gene lookup returns CDR1 SGHKS and CDR2 YYEKEE (reference sequence). The sequence derives from a girl aged 5 to 17 with multiple sclerosis. This chain joins TRBV5-5 and TRBJ2-3; D remains ambiguous. Sequencing was done on a sample of blood. CDR3: CACSPDSSTIGDTQYF. The CDR3 DNA follows: TGTGCCTGCAGCCCCGATAGCAGCACCATTGGAGATACGCAGTATTTT.